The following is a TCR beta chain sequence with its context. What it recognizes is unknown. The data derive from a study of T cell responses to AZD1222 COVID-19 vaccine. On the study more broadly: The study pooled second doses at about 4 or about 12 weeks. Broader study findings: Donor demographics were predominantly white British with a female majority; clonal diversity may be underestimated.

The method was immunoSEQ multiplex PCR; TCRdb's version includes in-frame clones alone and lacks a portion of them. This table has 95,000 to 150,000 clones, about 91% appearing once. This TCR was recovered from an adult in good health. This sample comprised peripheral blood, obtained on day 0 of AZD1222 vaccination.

CDR3 residues: CASSASRQGAITDTQYF. DNA of the CDR3: TGTGCCAGCAGTGCAAGTAGACAGGGGGCGATCACAGATACGCAGTATTTT. The chain couples TRBV6-1 to TRBJ2-3; TRBD1 agrees at 10 bases. This CDR3 region has 17 residues. V gave up 4 bases and J gave up 2 bases; unmatched junction bases: 9. Germline V gives CDR1 MNHNS, CDR2 SASEGT.